The 29 T cell receptor beta chains presented below share a single source sample, sequenced in a study of cytomegalovirus exposure and HLA in healthy donors. PCR amplification relied on 60 Vbeta primers (plus 13 Jbeta primers). Method: immunoSEQ multiplex PCR; TCRdb's copy keeps in-frame clones and lacks some. This sample has some 180,000 clones, with roughly four fifths found just once. The sample was PBMCs. Receptors originate from a young man in good health and CMV-seronegative.

This clone was observed a few times. The chain joins TRBV7-6 to TRBJ1-3; tentatively, D is TRBD1 (6 bases). Germline V CDR1 and CDR2: SGHVS, FNYEAQ. V lost 5 bases to trimming and J lost 2 bases, with 13 bases between them. The CDR3 runs to 15 residues. CDR3 residues: CASSRGGAPGNTIYF. The CDR3 DNA reads TGTGCCAGCAGCCGAGGGGGGGCACCTGGAAACACCATATATTTT.

The chain recombines TRBV12-5 with TRBJ1-1; 7 bases are a match to TRBD1. The CDR3 spans 18 residues. CDR1 LGHNT and CDR2 FRNRAP come from the germline V gene. Losses at the gene ends were 0 bases for V and 4 bases for J; bases not matched to a gene: 14. This chain's CDR3 is CASGLVISVEAGGTEAFF. The CDR3 DNA reads TGTGCTAGTGGTTTGGTAATATCAGTTGAGGCAGGGGGCACTGAAGCTTTCTTT.

The chain uses TRBV5-1 and TRBJ2-3, with D possibly TRBD1 on 6 matching bases. The CDR3 is made up of 18 amino acids. The germline V gene has CDR1 SGHRS and CDR2 YFSETQ. V was clipped by 2 bases and J by 0 bases, with 19 bases between them. The CDR3 sequence: CASSFGQNTYPSTDTQYF. The CDR3 region has the DNA TGCGCCAGCAGCTTTGGACAGAATACCTATCCTAGCACAGATACGCAGTATTTT.

DNA of the CDR3: TGTGCCAGCAGTAAGACAGGGGTGAACACTGAAGCTTTCTTT. This translates into CASSKTGVNTEAFF. The chain joins TRBV2 to TRBJ1-1, with 8 bases aligning to TRBD1. V shed 5 bases, J shed 0 bases, and the junction held 2 bases outside the gene matches. In germline, CDR1 is SNHLY, CDR2 FYNNEI. This CDR3 is built from 14 residues. Drawing the rest from reference TRBV2 and TRBJ1-1, the complete variable domain is EPEVTQTPSHQVTQMGQEVILRCVPISNHLYFYWYRQILGQKVEFLVSFYNNEISEKSEIFDDQFSVERPDGSNFTLKIRSTKLEDSAMYFCASSKTGVNTEAFFGQGTRLTVV.

This clone was counted once. One base away lies a much larger clone, so this may be a sequencing read error. The chain combines TRBV7-6 with TRBJ1-1, with 7 nucleotides matching TRBD1. This CDR3 has 15 amino acids. The germline V gene encodes CDR1 SGHVS and CDR2 FNYEAQ. With 0 bases clipped from V and 0 bases from J, the junction kept 1 base outside the gene matches. This chain's CDR3 is CASSLATGMNTEAFF. The CDR3 bases are TGTGCCAGCAGCTTAGCGACAGGGATGAACACTGAAGCTTTCTTT.

Notes on this clone: Germline is not matched at one junction end, which may reflect a read error. The gene calls are TRBV5-4 and TRBJ2-1; TRBD2 matches at 7 bases. Germline CDR1 reads SGHNT; CDR2 reads YYREEE (reference sequence). This CDR3 contains 13 residues. This CDR3 reads CASRPVQGGHRLF. The DNA of the CDR3 is TGTGCCAGCAGACCGGTCCAGGGAGGGCACCGGCTCTTC. The whole variable domain, remainder taken from reference TRBV5-4 and TRBJ2-1, is ETGVTQSPTHLIKTRGQQVTLRCSSQSGHNTVSWYQQALGQGPQFIFQYYREEENGRGNFPPRFSGLQFPNYSSELNVNALELDDSALYLCASRPVQGGHRLFGPGTRLTVL.

The chain joins TRBV7-9 to TRBJ1-2; unclear D gene. CDR1 and CDR2 (germline): SEHNR, FQNEAQ (reference sequence). This CDR3 has 14 amino acids. The germline V and J ends were trimmed by 1 base and 2 bases, with 8 bases remaining between them. CDR3 sequence reads: CASSLVSVNYGYTF. In nucleotides, the CDR3 is TGTGCCAGCAGCTTAGTTTCGGTAAACTATGGCTACACCTTC. The entire variable domain, with the rest obtained from reference TRBV7-9 and TRBJ1-2, is as follows: DTGVSQNPRHKITKRGQNVTFRCDPISEHNRLYWYRQTLGQGPEFLTYFQNEAQLEKSRLLSDRFSAERPKGSFSTLEIQRTEQGDSAMYLCASSLVSVNYGYTFGSGTRLTVV.

The rearrangement links TRBV6-5 to TRBJ2-1; the match to TRBD1 covers 12 bases. The junction had 10 bases not matched to a gene; V was cut back by 9 bases and J by 7 bases. The CDR3 contains 15 residues. Looked up from germline, CDR1 is MNHEY and CDR2 is SVGAGI. The CDR3 region has the DNA TGTGCCAGTAAGCGACGGGACAGGGGGCGAAATGAGCAGTTCTTC. Residues: CASKRRDRGRNEQFF.

This chain uses TRBV5-6 with TRBJ2-7, with D possibly matching TRBD2 (5 bases). Germline V gene data show CDR1 as SGHDT and CDR2 as YYEEEE. The CDR3 totals 15 residues. V was clipped by 5 bases and J by 2 bases, with 17 bases between them. CDR3 sequence: CASRRGNRITYEQYF. CDR3 nucleotides: TGTGCCAGCAGGAGAGGGAATAGAATAACCTACGAGCAGTACTTC.

This chain joins TRBV7-6 and TRBJ1-3, with D hard to call. V lost 1 base and J 4 bases, leaving 8 bases between the germline ends. The CDR3 extends over 14 amino acids. Per germline, CDR1 SGHVS and CDR2 FNYEAQ. In DNA form, the CDR3 reads TGTGCCAGCAGCTTAGGGGCGAGCGGAAACACCATATATTTT. As protein: CASSLGASGNTIYF.

The CDR3 DNA is TGTGCCAGCAGCTTAAAGCTTGCCGGGGAGCTGTTTTTT. Its translation: CASSLKLAGELFF. The V call is TRBV7-3, the J call TRBJ2-2; D unclear. The V end was cut by 1 base, the J end by 6 bases, with 6 bases between. CDR3 length: 13 amino acids. Germline lookup yields CDR1 SGHTA and CDR2 FQGTGA.

The chain joins TRBV13 to TRBJ2-1; 8 nucleotides line up with TRBD1. J lost 7 bases, V lost 2 bases, and 10 bases had no gene match. CDR3 length: 16 residues. CDR1 and CDR2 from the germline V gene are PRHDT and FYEKMQ (reference sequence). CDR3 coding DNA: TGTGCCAGCAGCTTACGGGGACAGGCCCCCATGAATGAGCAGTTCTTC. Encoded protein: CASSLRGQAPMNEQFF.

This clone was picked up a small number of times. The chain employs TRBV6-6 and TRBJ2-5, with a possible D match to TRBD2 (6 bases). Germline CDR1 MNHNY, CDR2 SVGAGI (reference sequence). The CDR3 extends over 14 amino acids. The V gene lost 5 bases and the J gene lost 5 bases, with 15 bases spanning the gap. CDR3 sequence: CASSQSLARETQYF. The CDR3, as DNA: TGTGCCAGCAGTCAATCACTAGCTCGGGAGACCCAGTACTTC.

The table lists this clone with a few counts. The chain uses TRBV18 and TRBJ1-5, with 9 nucleotides matching TRBD1. J gave up 1 base and V 4 bases, and 14 bases lay outside the gene matches. Germline V gene sequence: CDR1 KGHSH, CDR2 LQKENI. The CDR3 spans 19 residues. The CDR3 bases are TGTGCCAGCTCACTATTCCCCGGACAGGGGACGGGCAGCAATCAGCCCCAGCATTTT. It is translated as CASSLFPGQGTGSNQPQHF.

The chain uses TRBV10-1 and TRBJ1-6; a weak D match, TRBD1 (6 bases). The CDR3 loop spans 15 amino acids. Looked up from germline, CDR1 is WNHNN and CDR2 is SYGVQD (reference sequence). V gave up 0 bases and J gave up 8 bases, with 11 bases separating them. The CDR3 is CASSESWDKDSPLHF. The CDR3 DNA reads as TGCGCCAGCAGTGAGTCGTGGGACAAAGATTCACCCCTCCACTTT.

This clone appeared a single time. V gene TRBV5-1 combines with J gene TRBJ1-3; 10 bases line up with TRBD1. Losses at the gene ends were 4 bases for V and 1 base for J; bases not matched to a gene: 2. The CDR3 totals 15 residues. CDR1 and CDR2 (germline): SGHRS, YFSETQ. The CDR3 bases are TGCGCCAGCAGCCCGGGACAGGGGTCTGGAAACACCATATATTTT. Translating gives CASSPGQGSGNTIYF.

As concerns this clone: The junction and the germline gene differ at one end; a read error may be behind it. V gene TRBV28 combines with J gene TRBJ2-2, with TRBD1 identical over 8 bases. The CDR3 is 16 residues long. In germline, CDR1 is MDHEN, CDR2 SYDVKM. This CDR3 reads CASSLRTGTNTEELFF. CDR3 coding DNA: TGTGCCAGCAGTTTACGGACAGGGACGAACACCGAGGAGCTGTTTTTT.

The rearrangement uses TRBV5-1 and TRBJ1-4, with 7 bases matching TRBD1. In germline, CDR1 is SGHRS, CDR2 YFSETQ. The CDR3 length is 15 residues. With 7 bases clipped from V and 4 bases from J, the junction kept 10 bases outside the gene matches. The DNA for the CDR3 is TGCGCCAGCCGAACAGGGGACCTTAGTAATGAAAAACTGTTTTTT. Translating gives CASRTGDLSNEKLFF.

The V gene is TRBV7-9, the J gene TRBJ1-2; D is unresolved. Germline loops: CDR1 SEHNR, CDR2 FQNEAQ (reference sequence). The V and J ends lost 1 base and 7 bases respectively, with 13 bases between them. CDR3 size: 14 residues. The CDR3 sequence: CASSLGGSSGGYTF. CDR3 nucleotides: TGTGCCAGCAGCTTAGGTGGGTCATCGGGTGGCTACACCTTC.

Regarding this clone: Other DNA sequences in this sample translate to the same CDR3. The chain carries TRBV6-5 and TRBJ1-3; D possibly corresponds to TRBD1 (6 bases). The germline gives CDR1 MNHEY, CDR2 SVGAGI. CDR3 length equals 16 residues. The ends were cut back, 3 bases at V and 0 bases at J, with 12 bases in the middle. CDR3 bases: TGTGCCAGCAGTTATAGCAGGGGCAGCTCTGGAAACACCATATATTTT. Protein: CASSYSRGSSGNTIYF.

This chain joins TRBV6-5 and TRBJ2-3, with TRBD2 matching over 7 bases. This CDR3 has 15 amino acids. The germline V gene encodes CDR1 MNHEY and CDR2 SVGAGI. V was pared by 5 bases and J by 4 bases, with 9 bases of the junction left unmatched. CDR3 DNA: TGTGCCAGCAGTACAGCGGGACTGGGCGCAGATACGCAGTATTTT. It specifies CASSTAGLGADTQYF.

V and J are TRBV5-1 and TRBJ1-1; D is ambiguous. V was clipped by 4 bases and J by 0 bases, with 10 bases between them. This CDR3 has 14 residues. Germline assignment: CDR1 SGHRS and CDR2 YFSETQ. In nucleotides, the CDR3 is TGCGCCAGCAGCCCCGGGGTCCTGAACACTGAAGCTTTCTTT. Translating gives CASSPGVLNTEAFF.

This clone has only a few counts. The V call is TRBV5-1, the J call TRBJ2-1; tentative D call: TRBD2 (5 bases). Trimming removed 0 bases from V and 4 bases from J, with 11 bases in between. Germline V gene sequence: CDR1 SGHRS, CDR2 YFSETQ. The CDR3 totals 15 residues. The CDR3 spells CASSLVAGLYNEQFF. CDR3 nucleotides: TGCGCCAGCAGCTTGGTGGCGGGCCTATACAATGAGCAGTTCTTC. The variable domain in full, with the rest retrieved from reference TRBV5-1 and TRBJ2-1, is KAGVTQTPRYLIKTRGQQVTLSCSPISGHRSVSWYQQTPGQGLQFLFEYFSETQRNKGNFPGRFSGRQFSNSRSEMNVSTLELGDSALYLCASSLVAGLYNEQFFGPGTRLTVL.

This clone was detected only a few times. V is TRBV15 and J is TRBJ1-1; D may be TRBD1 (6 bases). This CDR3 region has 15 residues. V was cut by 7 bases and J by 5 bases, with 20 bases left in between. The germline gives CDR1 LNHNV, CDR2 YYDKDF (reference sequence). CDR3 nucleotides: TGTGCCACCACCTCGGAATACAGGGCAGAGACTGAAGCTTTCTTT. Its translation: CATTSEYRAETEAFF.

This rearrangement joins TRBV5-1 to TRBJ1-4, with D possibly TRBD1 on 5 matching bases. This CDR3 has 17 residues. The germline V and J ends were trimmed by 4 bases and 4 bases, with 20 bases remaining between them. Germline CDR1 reads SGHRS; CDR2 reads YFSETQ. The CDR3 DNA reads as TGCGCCAGCAGCCCGAGGCCAGGCGGGACGGATAATGAAAAACTGTTTTTT. Protein sequence: CASSPRPGGTDNEKLFF. The whole variable domain, remainder taken from reference TRBV5-1 and TRBJ1-4, is KAGVTQTPRYLIKTRGQQVTLSCSPISGHRSVSWYQQTPGQGLQFLFEYFSETQRNKGNFPGRFSGRQFSNSRSEMNVSTLELGDSALYLCASSPRPGGTDNEKLFFGSGTQLSVL.

The rearrangement joins TRBV9 to TRBJ2-5; 8 bases are shared with TRBD2. With V trimmed by 7 bases and J by 7 bases, 9 bases remained unmatched. Germline V gene sequence: CDR1 SGDLS, CDR2 YYNGEE. The CDR3 is 13 residues long. The chain's CDR3 is CASPSGRNGTQYF. The CDR3 coding sequence is TGTGCCAGCCCCAGCGGGAGAAATGGGACCCAGTACTTC.

The chain couples TRBV28 to TRBJ1-3; D remains unclear. V was clipped by 2 bases and J by 4 bases, with 3 bases between them. From germline, CDR1 is MDHEN and CDR2 SYDVKM. The CDR3 is 12 amino acids. The CDR3, as DNA: TGTGCCAGCAGTTTAGTAGGAAACACCATATATTTT. Protein sequence: CASSLVGNTIYF.

This chain links TRBV28 with TRBJ2-5; 7 bases map to TRBD2. The trim removed 7 bases at V and 4 bases at J, leaving 6 bases unmatched. The CDR3 has 13 residues. CDR1 and CDR2 (germline): MDHEN, SYDVKM. Here the CDR3 DNA reads TGTGCCAGCACCTTGGGGAGGGCAGAGACCCAGTACTTC. Its translation: CASTLGRAETQYF.

This rearrangement joins TRBV10-1 to TRBJ1-1; D ambiguous. Germline CDR1 is WNHNN and CDR2 is SYGVQD (reference sequence). V lost 3 bases, J lost 2 bases, and 10 bases lay in between. This CDR3 spans 14 amino acids. The CDR3, as DNA: TGCGCCAGCAGTGAAGGAGCTTTTAACACTGAAGCTTTCTTT. Protein: CASSEGAFNTEAFF.